The 29 T cell receptor beta chains given below trace back to one sample, sequenced in a study of early T cells in non-severe SARS-CoV-2 infection. MiXCR, run by TCRdb on the 5' RACE reads, gives a single entry per CDR3 protein. The table lists 65,000 to 95,000 distinct CDR3 sequences, less than 5.5% of them singletons. Sequencing was performed on whole blood, taken at baseline. The receptors were sampled from an adult who was a healthcare worker with PCR-confirmed SARS-CoV-2 infection or an uninfected control (not recorded which).

This clonotype was seen ten or more times. The V and J genes are TRBV19 and TRBJ1-2; D uncertain. V was trimmed by 5 bases and J by 0 bases, leaving 13 bases between them. Germline CDR1 reads LNHDA; CDR2 reads SQIVND (reference sequence). The CDR3 covers 15 residues. The CDR3 reads CASSDKLTANYGYTF. As DNA, the CDR3 is TGTGCCAGTAGTGACAAACTCACAGCTAACTATGGCTACACCTTC. The whole variable domain, remainder taken from reference TRBV19 and TRBJ1-2, is DGGITQSPKYLFRKEGQNVTLSCEQNLNHDAMYWYRQDPGQGLRLIYYSQIVNDFQKGDIAEGYSVSREKKESFPLTVTSAQKNPTAFYLCASSDKLTANYGYTFGSGTRLTVV.

This clonotype was counted ten times or more. The V call is TRBV6-6, the J call TRBJ1-1, with no clear D. Germline CDR1 is MNHNY and CDR2 is SVGAGI (reference sequence). The V end was cut by 6 bases, the J end by 10 bases, with 15 bases between. The CDR3 totals 12 residues. CDR3 loop: CASSGNLVVAFF. CDR3 sequence (DNA): TGTGCCAGCAGCGGGAATTTAGTTGTAGCTTTCTTT.

The table lists this clonotype with many counts. This sequence joins TRBV4-1 and TRBJ1-1; 9 positions match TRBD1. The CDR3 runs 14 residues. V dropped 6 bases and J dropped 5; count of bases not matched to a gene: 7. Germline CDR1 MGHRA, CDR2 YSYEKL. This CDR3 reads CASRGQGSITEAFF. In DNA, the CDR3 is TGCGCCAGCAGAGGACAGGGGAGTATTACTGAAGCTTTCTTT.

This clonotype was seen only a few times. The chain employs TRBV5-4 and TRBJ2-2; 7 nucleotides agree with TRBD2. CDR3 size: 15 residues. Losses at the gene ends were 5 bases for V and 3 bases for J; bases not matched to a gene: 7. Germline V gene sequence: CDR1 SGHNT, CDR2 YYREEE (reference sequence). The CDR3 protein is CASSTGGGDTGELFF. The CDR3, as DNA: TGTGCCAGCAGTACGGGGGGAGGCGACACCGGGGAGCTGTTTTTT. Using reference TRBV5-4 and TRBJ2-2 for the parts outside the CDR3, the full variable domain is ETGVTQSPTHLIKTRGQQVTLRCSSQSGHNTVSWYQQALGQGPQFIFQYYREEENGRGNFPPRFSGLQFPNYSSELNVNALELDDSALYLCASSTGGGDTGELFFGEGSRLTVL.

This clonotype was seen a few times. This sequence joins TRBV29-1 and TRBJ2-2; D unresolved. CDR1 is SQVTM, CDR2 ANQGSEA, per germline. V lost 6 bases and J 0 bases, leaving 8 bases between the germline ends. The CDR3 sequence is 13 residues long. CDR3 region: CSVPWSNTGELFF. CDR3 DNA sequence: TGCAGCGTGCCGTGGTCGAACACCGGGGAGCTGTTTTTT.

Ten or more counts support this clonotype. The V gene is TRBV7-9, the J gene TRBJ1-2; D perhaps matches TRBD1 (6 bases). The V and J ends lost 0 bases and 4 bases respectively, with 15 bases between them. Germline lookup yields CDR1 SEHNR and CDR2 FQNEAQ (reference sequence). CDR3 length: 16 residues. This chain's CDR3 is CASSLAGTLVAYGYTF. CDR3 DNA: TGTGCCAGCAGCTTAGCTGGGACACTCGTTGCCTATGGCTACACCTTC.

This clonotype was observed at least ten times. This chain joins TRBV5-5 and TRBJ2-3; no firm D call. Looked up from germline, CDR1 is SGHKS and CDR2 is YYEKEE (reference sequence). The CDR3 is 14 residues long. Trimming cost V 5 bases and J 1 base, with 11 bases left between them. In DNA, the CDR3 is TGTGCCAGCAGACCCGGCGCGGGCACAGATACGCAGTATTTT. Translation: CASRPGAGTDTQYF.

The J gene is TRBJ2-3, the V gene TRBV12-3 or TRBV12-4, with 7 bases aligning to TRBD2. The CDR3 sequence is 17 residues long. V shed 6 bases, J shed 0 bases, and the junction held 12 bases outside the gene matches. The CDR3 DNA is TGTGCCAGCAGAGGCGGGGACTATTCAACTAGCACAGATACGCAGTATTTT. This encodes CASRGGDYSTSTDTQYF.

This clonotype was recorded many times. CDR3 nucleotides: TGTGCCAGCAGCGATACCAACTATGGCTACACCTTC. Translation: CASSDTNYGYTF. This chain uses TRBV7-9 with TRBJ1-2; no reliable D call. The V gene lost 5 bases and the J gene lost 2 bases, with 6 bases spanning the gap. Germline V gene sequence: CDR1 SEHNR, CDR2 FQNEAQ (reference sequence). CDR3 length: 12 residues.

This clonotype was seen at least ten times. V usage is TRBV18 and J usage is TRBJ1-2, with D perhaps matching TRBD1 (5 bases). The V end lost 4 bases, the J end lost 0 bases, and 18 bases lay between the germline ends. This CDR3 region has 17 residues. The germline V gene encodes CDR1 KGHSH and CDR2 LQKENI. The CDR3 region is CASSLLPGLSTNYGYTF. Written as DNA, the CDR3 is TGTGCCAGCTCACTACTGCCGGGACTGTCAACTAACTATGGCTACACCTTC. Drawing the rest from reference TRBV18 and TRBJ1-2, the complete variable domain is NAGVMQNPRHLVRRRGQEARLRCSPMKGHSHVYWYRQLPEEGLKFMVYLQKENIIDESGMPKERFSAEFPKEGPSILRIQQVVRGDSAAYFCASSLLPGLSTNYGYTFGSGTRLTVV.

The chain has TRBV20-1 and TRBJ2-3; 7 nucleotides match TRBD2. CDR1 is DFQATT and CDR2 is SNEGSKA in the germline V gene (reference sequence). Trimming removed 0 bases from V and 4 bases from J; junction bases left unmatched: 10. The CDR3 has 16 amino acids. The CDR3 spells CSARDPSRGLSDTQYF. CDR3 nucleotide sequence: TGCAGTGCTAGAGATCCATCGAGGGGACTATCAGATACGCAGTATTTT.

In this sample, this clonotype turned up a few times. The chain combines TRBV11-2 with TRBJ2-1; 7 nucleotides agree with TRBD2. Trimming at V came to 6 bases and at J to 2 bases, leaving 4 bases not matched to a gene. Germline CDR1 SGHAT, CDR2 FQNNGV. The CDR3 covers 14 residues. This CDR3 is CASSGGTTYNEQFF. The CDR3, as DNA: TGTGCCAGCAGTGGAGGGACTACCTACAATGAGCAGTTCTTC.

This clonotype was seen ten or more times. V gene TRBV20-1 combines with J gene TRBJ1-4, with D tentatively TRBD1 (6 bases). The CDR3 is 13 residues long. Germline-derived CDR1 and CDR2 are DFQATT and SNEGSKA (reference sequence). Trimming cost V 7 bases and J 5 bases, with 14 bases left between them. CDR3 DNA sequence: TGCAGTGTATCGGGGGCGCCGAATGAAAAACTGTTTTTT. Its translation is CSVSGAPNEKLFF.

This clonotype was seen ten or more times. This rearrangement joins TRBV28 to TRBJ1-1; the match to TRBD1 covers 9 bases. Germline values: CDR1 MDHEN, CDR2 SYDVKM. Trimming removed 5 bases from V and 2 bases from J; junction bases left unmatched: 6. There are 15 residues in the CDR3. The CDR3 here is CASSPGQGRNTEAFF. For the CDR3, the DNA is TGTGCCAGCAGTCCCGGACAGGGGCGAAACACTGAAGCTTTCTTT. Combining the CDR3 with reference TRBV28 and TRBJ1-1 gives the whole variable domain DVKVTQSSRYLVKRTGEKVFLECVQDMDHENMFWYRQDPGLGLRLIYFSYDVKMKEKGDIPEGYSVSREKKERFSLILESASTNQTSMYLCASSPGQGRNTEAFFGQGTRLTVV.

This clonotype occurred many times. V gene TRBV30 combines with J gene TRBJ2-3; TRBD2 matches at 8 bases. V dropped 2 bases and J dropped 6; count of bases not matched to a gene: 13. The CDR3 sequence is 16 residues long. The germline gives CDR1 GTSNPN, CDR2 SVGIG (reference sequence). CDR3 DNA: TGTGCCTGGAGTCTGACATCTAGCGGGTCAGGGGATACGCAGTATTTT. This translates into CAWSLTSSGSGDTQYF.

This clonotype was recorded many times. V usage is TRBV12-3 or TRBV12-4 and J usage is TRBJ2-5; D uncertain. Trimming pared 3 bases from V and 4 bases from J, leaving 6 bases between. This CDR3 region has 12 residues. CDR3 residues: CASSFWRETQYF. CDR3 nucleotide sequence: TGTGCCAGCAGTTTTTGGAGAGAGACCCAGTACTTC.

The chain recombines TRBV5-1 with TRBJ2-3; 7 bases line up with TRBD1. The V gene end was trimmed by 6 bases and the J gene end by 1 base; junction bases not matched to a gene: 5. CDR3 length: 14 residues. Germline V gene sequence: CDR1 SGHRS, CDR2 YFSETQ. CDR3 nucleotide sequence: TGCGCCAGCAAGAATGACAGGGGCACAGATACGCAGTATTTT. The encoded protein is CASKNDRGTDTQYF.

This clonotype was detected many times. V is TRBV11-2 and J is TRBJ1-1; 9 nucleotides match TRBD1. This CDR3 is built from 16 residues. With 6 bases clipped from V and 0 bases from J, the junction kept 8 bases outside the gene matches. The germline V gene has CDR1 SGHAT and CDR2 FQNNGV. CDR3 DNA: TGTGCCAGCAGATCCCTAACAGGGGGCGTGAACACTGAAGCTTTCTTT. Translation: CASRSLTGGVNTEAFF.

This clonotype was seen a few times. The chain joins TRBV4-1 to TRBJ2-7; D is perhaps TRBD1 (5 bases). This CDR3 contains 16 residues. Germline CDR1 is MGHRA and CDR2 is YSYEKL. The V and J ends lost 1 base and 6 bases respectively, with 19 bases between them. CDR3 protein: CASSQVPGIVSSEQYF. The CDR3 nucleotides are TGCGCCAGCAGCCAAGTTCCAGGGATCGTTTCGAGCGAGCAGTACTTC.

This clonotype was seen ten or more times. The chain carries TRBV27 and TRBJ2-5, with a possible D match to TRBD2 (5 bases). Germline V gives CDR1 MNHEY, CDR2 SMNVEV (reference sequence). Between the trimmed V and J ends, which lost 5 bases and 2 bases, there was a span of 9 bases. The CDR3 loop spans 13 amino acids. For the CDR3, the DNA is TGTGCCAGCAGTCTCTCGGGGCAAGAGACCCAGTACTTC. This encodes CASSLSGQETQYF.

CDR3 sequence: CASSIVTGEWQFF. In DNA, the CDR3 is TGTGCCAGTAGTATAGTTACAGGGGAATGGCAGTTCTTC. The chain joins TRBV19 to TRBJ2-1; 7 positions match TRBD1. This CDR3 comprises 13 residues. From germline, CDR1 is LNHDA and CDR2 SQIVND (reference sequence). The V gene end was trimmed by 1 base and the J gene end by 12 bases; junction bases not matched to a gene: 6.

This clonotype has at least ten counts. The V call is TRBV9, the J call TRBJ2-1; 7 bases are shared with TRBD2. Losses at the gene ends were 3 bases for V and 0 bases for J; bases not matched to a gene: 6. From germline, CDR1 is SGDLS and CDR2 YYNGEE. This CDR3 comprises 16 residues. The CDR3 region is CASSAQRGSSYNEQFF. DNA for the CDR3: TGTGCCAGCAGCGCCCAGCGGGGTTCCTCCTACAATGAGCAGTTCTTC.

The V call is TRBV10-3, the J call TRBJ2-3, with 8 bases aligning to TRBD1. The trim removed 8 bases at V and 2 bases at J, leaving 6 bases unmatched. The CDR3 is 14 amino acids. Germline CDR1 ENHRY, CDR2 SYGVKD. The CDR3 DNA reads TGTGCCATCCTCGGCAGGGGGCCCACAGATACGCAGTATTTT. Protein sequence: CAILGRGPTDTQYF.

This clonotype was counted many times. The chain has TRBV12-3 or TRBV12-4 and TRBJ2-1; 11 bases map to TRBD2. The length of the CDR3 is 15 residues. Germline trimming cut 6 bases from V and 7 bases from J; bases unmatched to any gene: 8. In DNA form, the CDR3 reads TGTGCCAGCAGAGTCGGACTAGCGGGTTTAAATGAGCAGTTCTTC. Residues: CASRVGLAGLNEQFF.

The chain links TRBV6-5 to TRBJ2-3, with 9 bases fitting TRBD2. Germline CDR1 and CDR2: MNHEY and SVGAGI. This CDR3 is built from 17 residues. V lost 3 bases, J lost 7 bases, and 14 bases stayed unmatched. The CDR3 region is CASSYLTPGTSSNTQYF. The CDR3 DNA reads as TGTGCCAGCAGTTATCTCACCCCCGGGACTAGCAGTAATACGCAGTATTTT.

This clonotype was seen at least ten times. The rearrangement links TRBV18 to TRBJ2-7; D is possibly TRBD1 (6 bases). From germline, CDR1 is KGHSH and CDR2 LQKENI. The CDR3 spans 14 residues. Trimming cost V 3 bases and J 6 bases, with 15 bases left between them. Written as DNA, the CDR3 is TGTGCCAGCTCACCCTTTGGGGGCGAGGGCGAGCAGTACTTC. Translated, it gives CASSPFGGEGEQYF.

This clonotype came up many times. The rearrangement joins TRBV15 to TRBJ1-2; D not resolved. The CDR3 is 13 amino acids. V dropped 5 bases and J dropped 8 bases, with 15 bases sitting between them. Germline V lookup: CDR1 LNHNV, CDR2 YYDKDF (reference sequence). CDR3 sequence: CATSPGRSQGYTF. The CDR3 nucleotides are TGTGCCACCAGCCCCGGTAGGAGCCAAGGCTACACCTTC.

The CDR3 sequence is CSARDRTSGNYNEQFF. CDR3 nucleotides: TGCAGTGCTAGAGATAGGACTAGCGGTAATTACAATGAGCAGTTCTTC. The rearrangement uses TRBV20-1 and TRBJ2-1, with TRBD2 matching over 10 bases. The CDR3 is made up of 16 amino acids. Trimming removed 0 bases from V and 4 bases from J; junction bases left unmatched: 6. The germline gives CDR1 DFQATT, CDR2 SNEGSKA (reference sequence).

This clonotype was picked up many times. J is TRBJ1-1 and V is TRBV6-5; TRBD1 might be the D (6 bases). From germline, CDR1 is MNHEY and CDR2 SVGAGI. This CDR3 has 13 amino acids. The ends were cut back, 2 bases at V and 7 bases at J, with 11 bases in the middle. The CDR3 DNA sequence: TGTGCCAGCAGTTACGTGGTAGGGGGTGAAGCTTTCTTT. Encoded protein: CASSYVVGGEAFF.